The next 31 T cell receptor beta chains were all read from a single sample in a study of T cell clonality in common variable immunodeficiency. Sequencing was performed with immunoSEQ multiplex PCR; in TCRdb, only in-frame clones are kept and a portion is missing. The record shows some 60,000 clones for this sample, with no singletons present. The material sequenced was peripheral blood mononuclear cells. The receptors were gathered from a person aged 18 to 70 in good health.

This clone was seen repeatedly, ten times or more. The sequence runs out 3 residues before the end of the CDR3; the remainder is reconstructed from the germline J gene. The chain combines TRBV2 with TRBJ2-1; perhaps TRBD2 as D (6 bases). This CDR3 has 14 amino acids. Germline lookup yields CDR1 SNHLY and CDR2 FYNNEI. V lost 6 bases and J 4 bases, leaving 13 bases between the germline ends. CDR3 DNA, as far as it was read: TGTGCCAGCAGGCCTAGCGCCCTTTACAATGAG. This sequence encodes CASRPSALYNE. The whole CDR3 protein reads CASRPSALYNEQFF. The full variable domain, with the rest looked up from reference TRBV2 and TRBJ2-1, is EPEVTQTPSHQVTQMGQEVILRCVPISNHLYFYWYRQILGQKVEFLVSFYNNEISEKSEIFDDQFSVERPDGSNFTLKIRSTKLEDSAMYFCASRPSALYNEQFFGPGTRLTVL.

In its sample, this clone was seen many times. The read gets to within 3 residues of the CDR3 end, and the germline J gene fills in the rest. The chain carries TRBV5-1 and TRBJ2-2, with D perhaps TRBD1 (6 bases). The CDR3 spans 15 residues. Germline-derived CDR1 and CDR2 are SGHRS and YFSETQ. Deletions cut 0 bases from V and 4 bases from J, with 10 bases between. CDR3 bases read: TGCGCCAGCAGCTTGGTGGGACATATCACCGGGGAG. It is translated as CASSLVGHITGE. The full CDR3 is CASSLVGHITGELFF.

This clone has a count of ten or more. The read stops 3 residues short of the end of the CDR3; the missing end is completed from the germline J gene. The chain is built from TRBV20-1 and TRBJ2-1; 7 bases are shared with TRBD2. The ends lost 7 bases at V and 6 bases at J; junction bases unmatched: 9. CDR1 is DFQATT, CDR2 SNEGSKA, per germline (reference sequence). The length of the CDR3 is 13 residues. The CDR3 DNA, read in part, is TGCAGTGAGGAAGGACTAGGCACCAATGAG. Amino acid sequence: CSEEGLGTNE. The entire CDR3 protein is CSEEGLGTNEQFF.

There are many counts of this clone. The read comes to an end 3 residues before the CDR3 does, leaving the germline J gene to fill in the end. The chain uses TRBV20-1 and TRBJ2-7; 15 positions match TRBD2. Trimming removed 5 bases from V and 0 bases from J; junction bases left unmatched: 8. The CDR3 sequence is 17 residues long. Germline CDR1 reads DFQATT; CDR2 reads SNEGSKA (reference sequence). Here the CDR3 reads CSAWTSGRAPLSYEQYF. The DNA read from the CDR3 is TGCAGTGCTTGGACTAGCGGGAGGGCCCCTCTCTCCTACGAG.

The table lists this clone with many counts. The read stops 3 residues short of the end of the CDR3; the missing end is completed from the germline J gene. The chain recombines TRBV29-1 with TRBJ2-1; D unclear. The CDR3 is 11 amino acids. Germline loops: CDR1 SQVTM, CDR2 ANQGSEA. The V end lost 6 bases, the J end lost 8 bases, and 11 bases lay between the germline ends. CDR3 sequence reads: CSVPPRDEQFF. Incomplete CDR3 DNA: TGCAGCGTGCCCCCACGGGATGAG.

In its sample, this clone was seen many times. The CDR3 goes on 3 residues after the read ends, and that part is filled in from the germline J gene. V gene TRBV29-1 combines with J gene TRBJ2-1, with TRBD2 matching 9 bases. From germline, CDR1 is SQVTM and CDR2 ANQGSEA. Unmatched junction bases numbered 16, after V lost 7 bases and J lost 6 bases. This CDR3 contains 16 residues. Incomplete CDR3 DNA: TGCAGCGCCAACACCGGGACTAGCATATTGGGCAATGAG. Encoded protein: CSANTGTSILGNE. The entire CDR3 is CSANTGTSILGNEQFF.

Many counts were recorded for this clone. The read terminates 3 residues before the CDR3 end, so the remaining end is supplied by the germline J gene. The chain combines TRBV10-2 with TRBJ2-7; TRBD1 matches at 9 bases. Trimming at V came to 8 bases and at J to 2 bases, leaving 4 bases not matched to a gene. Germline-derived CDR1 and CDR2 are WSHSY and SAAADI. The CDR3 has 13 residues. CDR3 bases read: TGCGCCAGCGGACAGGGGCCGACCTACGAG. It translates to CASGQGPTYE. The complete CDR3 reads CASGQGPTYEQYF.

This clone was counted ten times or more. Compared with germline, one end of the junction differs, possibly owing to a read error. Read data end 3 residues before the CDR3 end; the end is taken from the germline J gene. The chain employs TRBV7-7 and TRBJ2-1; 13 nucleotides line up with TRBD2. CDR1 is SSHAT, CDR2 FNYEAQ, per germline (reference sequence). The CDR3 totals 14 residues. The sequenced CDR3 bases are TGTGCTAGCAGCCCGGGACTAGCGGGGCATGAG. Its protein is CASSPGLAGHE. The CDR3 reads in full as CASSPGLAGHEQFF.

This clone was seen many times. The read ends 3 residues shy of where the CDR3 ends; the end is completed using the germline J gene. J is TRBJ1-5 and V is TRBV5-1; 11 positions agree with TRBD1. CDR1 and CDR2 (germline): SGHRS, YFSETQ. V dropped 0 bases and J dropped 2; count of bases not matched to a gene: 4. The CDR3 is 17 residues long. The sequenced CDR3 bases are TGCGCCAGCAGCTTGGGGACAGGGGGCTTGGGCAATCAGCCC. Translating gives CASSLGTGGLGNQP. Given in full, the CDR3 is CASSLGTGGLGNQPQHF.

In its sample, this clone was seen many times. The DNA read from the CDR3 is TGTGCCAGTGAACAGGACCCCAACACTGAA. It translates to CASEQDPNTE. The whole CDR3 protein is CASEQDPNTEAFF. The chain has TRBV19 and TRBJ1-1; D might be TRBD1 (5 bases). Sequencing ends 3 residues short of the CDR3 end; the germline J gene provides the rest. The CDR3 is 13 residues long. The ends were cut back, 8 bases at V and 2 bases at J, with 12 bases in the middle. Per the germline V gene, CDR1 is LNHDA and CDR2 is SQIVND (reference sequence). The entire variable domain, with the rest obtained from reference TRBV19 and TRBJ1-1, is as follows: DGGITQSPKYLFRKEGQNVTLSCEQNLNHDAMYWYRQDPGQGLRLIYYSQIVNDFQKGDIAEGYSVSREKKESFPLTVTSAQKNPTAFYLCASEQDPNTEAFFGQGTRLTVV.

This clone occurred many times. The sequenced part of the CDR3 DNA is TGTGCCAGTAGTATTACGCAGGGAAGGACCTATGGC. Translation gives CASSITQGRTYG. The whole CDR3 sequence reads CASSITQGRTYGYTF. This chain connects TRBV19 to TRBJ1-2, with a tentative D call TRBD1 (5 bases). The CDR3 goes on 3 residues after the read ends, and that part is filled in from the germline J gene. The length of the CDR3 is 15 residues. Germline V gene data show CDR1 as LNHDA and CDR2 as SQIVND (reference sequence). Trimming took 3 bases from V and 4 from J, leaving 15 bases between them.

This clone was recorded at least ten times. The read finishes 3 residues shy of the CDR3 end, and the germline J gene is used to complete it. This sequence joins TRBV29-1 and TRBJ2-1, with a possible D match to TRBD2 (6 bases). Germline CDR1 SQVTM, CDR2 ANQGSEA. V lost 1 base and J 1 base, leaving 14 bases between the germline ends. This CDR3 is 16 amino acids long. This chain's CDR3 is CSVEGARGLSYNEQFF. The CDR3 bases that were read are TGCAGCGTTGAAGGAGCGCGGGGTCTATCCTACAATGAG.

The sample holds many counts of this clone. The CDR3 end is not reached by the read, which stops 3 residues before it; the germline J gene fills it in. The chain has TRBV19 and TRBJ2-1, with 12 bases aligning to TRBD2. Unmatched junction bases numbered 5, after V lost 3 bases and J lost 8 bases. The CDR3 sequence is 15 residues long. Germline V gene lookup returns CDR1 LNHDA and CDR2 SQIVND (reference sequence). Partial CDR3 DNA: TGTGCCAGTAGTATGACTAGCGGGAGTCTGGATGAG. Translated, it gives CASSMTSGSLDE. The full CDR3 is CASSMTSGSLDEQFF.

This clone was counted many times. The read ends 3 residues before the CDR3 terminus; that terminus is restored from the germline J gene. The rearrangement joins TRBV7-9 to TRBJ2-2; no definite D call. Germline-derived CDR1 and CDR2 are SEHNR and FQNEAQ (reference sequence). The CDR3 is 11 residues long. CDR3 bases read: TGTGCCAGCAGCTCCCCAGTTGAG. It codes for CASSSPVE. The CDR3, in full, reads CASSSPVELFF.

This clone was counted many times. From the germline J gene comes the end of the CDR3, since the read stops 3 residues before it. This chain uses TRBV30 with TRBJ2-2; D perhaps matches TRBD1 (5 bases). The germline gives CDR1 GTSNPN, CDR2 SVGIG (reference sequence). The CDR3 runs 14 residues. With 4 bases removed from V and 1 base from J, the gap between germline ends came to 10 bases. The CDR3 loop reads CAWTKTGNTGELFF. Incomplete CDR3 DNA: TGTGCCTGGACCAAAACAGGGAACACCGGGGAG.

This clone was seen many times. Read sequence stops 3 residues before the CDR3 end, and the germline J gene provides the missing end. The chain uses TRBV15 and TRBJ2-1, with 9 bases lining up with TRBD2. The CDR3 runs 16 residues. V shed 2 bases, J shed 4 bases, and the junction held 6 bases outside the gene matches. Germline V gene lookup returns CDR1 LNHNV and CDR2 YYDKDF (reference sequence). The part of the CDR3 DNA that was read is TGTGCCACCAGCAGAAAGACTAGCGGAACTTACAATGAG. This gives the protein CATSRKTSGTYNE. The complete CDR3 protein is CATSRKTSGTYNEQFF.

This clone was seen more than once but under ten times. The read gets to within 3 residues of the CDR3 end, and the germline J gene fills in the rest. This chain links TRBV18 with TRBJ2-7; TRBD1 matches at 7 bases. This CDR3 comprises 13 residues. Per germline, CDR1 KGHSH and CDR2 LQKENI. The V segment lost 3 bases and the J segment 5 bases; nucleotides outside the gene matches: 4. The sequenced CDR3 bases are TGTGCCAGCTCACCCTCAGGGGGAAACGAG. Its protein product is CASSPSGGNE. The whole CDR3 region reads CASSPSGGNEQYF.

This clone came up many times. The read halts 3 residues ahead of the CDR3 end, with the missing end drawn from the germline J gene. The rearrangement joins TRBV18 to TRBJ2-1, with TRBD1 identical over 8 bases. Germline lookup yields CDR1 KGHSH and CDR2 LQKENI. J gave up 8 bases and V 3 bases, and 12 bases lay outside the gene matches. The CDR3 consists of 16 residues. CDR3: CASSPITGGLVHEQFF. CDR3 bases read: TGTGCCAGCTCACCGATCACAGGGGGTCTGGTCCATGAG.

With regard to this clone: The CDR3 extends 3 residues past the end of the read, so its final part is completed from the germline J gene. This rearrangement joins TRBV4-2 to TRBJ2-7; possibly TRBD2 for D (5 bases). CDR1 is LGHNA and CDR2 is YNFKEQ in the germline V gene. Trimming stripped 0 bases from V and 2 bases from J, with 14 bases between. CDR3 length: 16 amino acids. The DNA read from the CDR3 is TGTGCCAGCAGCCAAGATCTTGGCGGGCCGGCCTACGAG. It is translated as CASSQDLGGPAYE. The full CDR3 sequence reads CASSQDLGGPAYEQYF.

The sample holds many counts of this clone. The covered CDR3 bases are TGTGCCAGCAGAGAGGGGGGGACCGGGGAG. It is translated as CASREGGTGE. The whole CDR3 region reads CASREGGTGELFF. The rearrangement uses TRBV2 and TRBJ2-2; maybe TRBD2 (7 bases). Read coverage stops 3 residues before the CDR3 terminus; the germline J gene supplies the remainder. Germline CDR1 SNHLY, CDR2 FYNNEI. Trimming cost V 6 bases and J 5 bases, with 10 bases left between them. The CDR3 totals 13 residues.

This clone was found many times. Read sequence stops 3 residues before the CDR3 end, and the germline J gene provides the missing end. The chain employs TRBV20-1 and TRBJ2-2; TRBD2 matches at 7 bases. J lost 4 bases, V lost 0 bases, and 5 bases had no gene match. The CDR3 contains 15 residues. CDR1 is DFQATT, CDR2 SNEGSKA, per germline (reference sequence). The sequenced part of the CDR3 DNA is TGCAGTGCTAGAGATAGGTGGACTAGCACCGGGGAG. It translates to CSARDRWTSTGE. The whole CDR3 is CSARDRWTSTGELFF.

Ten or more counts support this clone. The read is 3 residues too short to cover the CDR3 end, so that end is filled in from the germline J gene. This chain links TRBV20-1 with TRBJ2-7; 8 nucleotides match TRBD1. The CDR3 has 12 residues. Unmatched junction bases numbered 2, after V lost 3 bases and J lost 4 bases. The germline V gene encodes CDR1 DFQATT and CDR2 SNEGSKA (reference sequence). CDR3 in amino acids: CSARDREYEQYF. CDR3 DNA, as far as it was read: TGCAGTGCTAGGGACAGGGAATACGAG.

This clone was seen ten or more times. The sequenced fragment ends 3 residues before the CDR3 boundary, so the rest is inferred from the germline J gene. The rearrangement joins TRBV20-1 to TRBJ1-4; TRBD1 agrees at 10 bases. Germline CDR1 and CDR2: DFQATT and SNEGSKA (reference sequence). The CDR3 is 13 residues long. V gave up 5 bases and J gave up 8 bases; unmatched junction bases: 5. CDR3 bases read: TGCAGTGCTTCCGACAGGGGGCTGGAAAAA. Translating gives CSASDRGLEK. The complete CDR3 sequence is CSASDRGLEKLFF.

This clone was observed at least ten times. From the germline J gene comes the end of the CDR3, since the read stops 3 residues before it. The chain combines TRBV18 with TRBJ2-3; 7 nucleotides agree with TRBD2. CDR3 length equals 15 residues. Unmatched junction bases numbered 5, after V lost 1 base and J lost 4 bases. CDR1 and CDR2 (germline): KGHSH, LQKENI. The part of the CDR3 DNA that was read is TGTGCCAGCTCACCACGCGGGAGTACCGCAGATACG. This translates into CASSPRGSTADT. The CDR3 as a whole reads CASSPRGSTADTQYF.

This clone was picked up a small number of times. The read halts 3 residues ahead of the CDR3 end, with the missing end drawn from the germline J gene. The chain is built from TRBV2 and TRBJ1-2, with 11 bases lining up with TRBD1. There are 12 residues in the CDR3. Germline CDR1 and CDR2: SNHLY and FYNNEI. V shed 6 bases and J 7 bases; nucleotides not matched to a gene: 1. CDR3 DNA (partial): TGTGCCAGCAGGGGACAGGGGGGTGGC. Its protein product is CASRGQGGG. The full CDR3 is CASRGQGGGYTF.

This clone was counted many times. The read ends 3 residues shy of where the CDR3 ends; the end is completed using the germline J gene. The V gene is TRBV14, the J gene TRBJ2-7; the match to TRBD2 covers 10 bases. In germline, CDR1 is SGHDN, CDR2 FVKESK. The CDR3 is made up of 15 amino acids. Losses at the gene ends were 3 bases for V and 0 bases for J; bases not matched to a gene: 2. The CDR3 here is CASSHTSGTSYEQYF. The covered CDR3 bases are TGTGCCAGCAGCCATACTAGCGGGACCTCCTACGAG.

This clone showed up many times. The DNA ends 3 residues before the CDR3 does, and the rest of the CDR3 is filled in from the germline J gene. The rearrangement joins TRBV20-1 to TRBJ1-4; TRBD1 might be the D (5 bases). Trimming cost V 5 bases and J 7 bases, with 11 bases left between them. The CDR3 totals 12 residues. CDR1 is DFQATT and CDR2 is SNEGSKA in the germline V gene (reference sequence). The covered CDR3 bases are TGCAGTGCTCAAGGGGTCGGTGAAAAA. Its translation: CSAQGVGEK. The entire CDR3 protein reads CSAQGVGEKLFF.

In this sample, this clone turned up many times. The read stops 3 residues short of the end of the CDR3; the missing end is completed from the germline J gene. The chain is built from TRBV7-3 and TRBJ1-4; 11 positions agree with TRBD1. V trimming: 5 bases; J trimming: 6 bases; junction bases outside the gene matches: 5. The CDR3 loop spans 15 amino acids. Germline assignment: CDR1 SGHTA and CDR2 FQGTGA. The sequenced part of the CDR3 DNA is TGTGCCAGCAGCGCGCCGGGACAGGGGGATGAAAAA. Its protein product is CASSAPGQGDEK. The whole CDR3 sequence is CASSAPGQGDEKLFF.

There are many counts of this clone. The read terminates 3 residues ahead of where the CDR3 ends, so the germline J gene completes it. The V gene is TRBV20-1, the J gene TRBJ2-3; 12 positions agree with TRBD2. Germline CDR1 and CDR2: DFQATT and SNEGSKA (reference sequence). This CDR3 has 19 residues. Unmatched junction bases numbered 14, after V lost 0 bases and J lost 4 bases. The CDR3: CSARDVLAGGGPRSDTQYF. Incomplete CDR3 DNA: TGCAGTGCTAGAGATGTCCTAGCGGGAGGGGGCCCCCGTTCAGATACG.

This clone was counted ten times or more. The read ends 3 residues shy of where the CDR3 ends; the end is completed using the germline J gene. The rearrangement joins TRBV5-8 to TRBJ2-7; no firm D call. The CDR3 has 15 residues. Germline CDR1 reads SGHTS; CDR2 reads YDEGEE. The V end was cut by 1 base, the J end by 0 bases, with 11 bases between. Partial CDR3 DNA: TGTGCCAGCAGCTTGAGGTCAGGAGACTCCTACGAG. Its translation: CASSLRSGDSYE. In full, the CDR3 reads CASSLRSGDSYEQYF.

This clone was counted ten times or more. Read data end 3 residues before the CDR3 end; the end is taken from the germline J gene. J is TRBJ2-1 and V is TRBV13; 11 bases agree with TRBD2. V trimming: 7 bases; J trimming: 5 bases; junction bases outside the gene matches: 10. Looked up from germline, CDR1 is PRHDT and CDR2 is FYEKMQ (reference sequence). This CDR3 region has 16 residues. CDR3: CASNLSGRVSDNEQFF. CDR3 bases read: TGTGCCAGCAACCTTAGCGGGAGGGTATCGGACAATGAG. The full variable domain, its missing parts supplied by reference TRBV13 and TRBJ2-1, is AAGVIQSPRHLIKEKRETATLKCYPIPRHDTVYWYQQGPGQDPQFLISFYEKMQSDKGSIPDRFSAQQFSDYHSELNMSSLELGDSALYFCASNLSGRVSDNEQFFGPGTRLTVL.